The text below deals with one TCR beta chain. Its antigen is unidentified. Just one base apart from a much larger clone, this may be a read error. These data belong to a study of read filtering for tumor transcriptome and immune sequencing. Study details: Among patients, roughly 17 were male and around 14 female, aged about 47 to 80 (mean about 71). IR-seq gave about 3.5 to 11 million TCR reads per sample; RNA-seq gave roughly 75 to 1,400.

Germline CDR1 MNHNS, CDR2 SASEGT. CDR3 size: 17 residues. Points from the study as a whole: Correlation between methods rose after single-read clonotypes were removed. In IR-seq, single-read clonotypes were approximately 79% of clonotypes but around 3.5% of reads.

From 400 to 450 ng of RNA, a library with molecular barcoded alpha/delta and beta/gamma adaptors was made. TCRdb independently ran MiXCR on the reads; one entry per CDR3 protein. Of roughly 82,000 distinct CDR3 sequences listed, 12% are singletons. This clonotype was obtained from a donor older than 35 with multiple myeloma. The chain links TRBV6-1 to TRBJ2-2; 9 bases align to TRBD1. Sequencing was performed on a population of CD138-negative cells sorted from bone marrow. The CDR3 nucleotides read TGTACCAGCAGTCGCGGGACAGGGCTACCGAACACCGGGGAGCTGTTTTTT. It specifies CTSSRGTGLPNTGELFF.